The rows below give T cell receptor beta chains drawn from one sample of a study of T cells in Graves' hyperthyroidism and ophthalmopathy. TCRdb reanalysed the multiplex PCR reads using MiXCR and keeps one entry per CDR3 protein. Of about 420,000 distinct CDR3 sequences in the sample, roughly 15% were seen once. Sequencing used blood. The receptors were sampled from a woman aged 18-29 years with Graves' hyperthyroidism. Both conserved end residues are part of each CDR3. A D gene is named only where the DNA matches it firmly. The size entry is marked missing in some rows and otherwise reads once, few, many or a size class.

>14|NA|many|TRBJ2-7|TRBV28
CASSFRDISYEQYF
TGTGCCAGCAGCTTCCGGGACATTTCCTACGAGCAGTACTTC
>12|NA|many|TRBJ2-5|TRBV3-1
CASSQEPETQYF
TGTGCCAGCAGCCAGGAACCGGAGACCCAGTACTTC
>13|NA|many|TRBJ1-6|TRBV3-1
CASSQGPNSPLHF
TGTGCCAGCAGCCAAGGACCCAATTCACCCCTCCACTTT
>18|TRBD1|few|TRBJ2-7|TRBV30
CAWSDPKKGTASSYEQYF
TGTGCCTGGAGTGATCCTAAAAAAGGGACAGCCAGCTCCTACGAGCAGTACTTC
>14|NA|many|TRBJ2-1|TRBV6-2/TRBV6-3
CASTRGSAFFEQFF
TGTGCCAGCACGAGAGGCAGCGCATTTTTCGAGCAGTTCTTC
>15|NA|once|TRBJ2-7|TRBV28
CASSNTRHPFLEQYF
TGTGCCAGCAGCAATACCCGGCACCCGTTCCTCGAGCAGTACTTC
>19|TRBD1|NA|TRBJ2-6|TRBV5-5
CASSPERGRPGEGANVLTF
TGTGCCAGCAGCCCGGAGAGGGGGCGCCCCGGGGAAGGGGCCAACGTCCTGACTTTC
>16|TRBD2|NA|TRBJ2-7|TRBV19
CASSKQLAGDSYEQYF
TGTGCCAGTAGTAAACAACTAGCGGGAGACTCCTACGAGCAGTACTTC
>16|TRBD2|NA|TRBJ2-1|TRBV19
CASSIGGGRVVDEQFF
TGTGCCAGTAGTATCGGTGGCGGGAGGGTTGTTGATGAGCAGTTCTTC
>14|NA|many|TRBJ2-2|TRBV12-3/TRBV12-4
CASSLTNAAGELFF
TGTGCCAGCAGTCTGACCAACGCGGCCGGGGAGCTGTTTTTT
>16|TRBD2|NA|TRBJ2-3|TRBV5-4
CASSAGTSRRTDTQYF
TGTGCCAGCAGCGCCGGGACTAGTAGACGCACAGATACGCAGTATTTT
>13|TRBD2|many|TRBJ2-7|TRBV2
CASSGSGSYEQYF
TGTGCCAGCAGTGGGAGCGGGAGTTACGAGCAGTACTTC
>11|NA|NA|TRBJ2-2|TRBV6-5
CASSSGVWLFF
TGTGCCAGCAGTTCGGGGGTGTGGCTGTTTTTT
>10|NA|many|TRBJ1-1|TRBV6-1
CATTWGEAFF
TGTGCCACCACCTGGGGTGAAGCTTTCTTT
>16|TRBD2|once|TRBJ2-7|TRBV2
CASRDGLAGGPHEQYF
TGTGCCAGCAGAGATGGACTAGCGGGAGGGCCCCACGAGCAGTACTTC
>16|TRBD2|many|TRBJ2-5|TRBV10-3
CAISELASGRSETQYF
TGTGCCATCAGTGAACTCGCTAGCGGGAGGTCGGAGACCCAGTACTTC